This T cell receptor beta chain originates from a study of shared clonotypes between healthy human individuals. About this clone itself: What it binds is not known.

The study ran the assay at deep level. Replicate PCRs for sorted subsets used about 200 ng DNA; this equaled 25,000 to 30,000 T cell genomes. TCRdb's table, derived via immunoSEQ multiplex PCR, lists solely in-frame clones and lacks some. This table has over a million clones, 95% to 99% appearing once. Study-level points and caveats: Clonotype sharing among donors was expected to depend on sequencing depth.

J gave up 3 bases and V 5 bases, and 11 bases lay outside the gene matches. The CDR3 is 16 residues long. CDR1 is SGHVS and CDR2 is FQNEAQ in the germline V gene. This receptor was obtained from a man aged 30 to 39 in good health. This rearrangement joins TRBV7-8 to TRBJ2-7; 9 positions agree with TRBD1. The sequenced sample consisted of naive CD4+ T cells sorted from blood. Subset specified: CD45RA+ positively selected. The CDR3: CASSRTWGQGGYEQYF. The CDR3 DNA is TGTGCCAGCAGCCGTACGTGGGGACAGGGAGGCTACGAGCAGTACTTC.